This T cell receptor (beta chain) was profiled in a study of CD8+ T cells in alopecia areata. V shed 0 bases and J 0 bases; nucleotides not matched to a gene: 4. CDR3 size: 16 residues. Germline V lookup: CDR1 SGHNT, CDR2 YYREEE (reference sequence). This clone was detected once. RNA extraction and reverse transcription yielded cDNA as sequencing template. Measured with immunoSEQ multiplex PCR; TCRdb has only the in-frame clones, and not every one. The sample records 130,000 to 150,000 clones, approximately 49% being singletons. The source was CD4+ T cells sorted from blood, collected at week 0. The chain recombines TRBV5-4 with TRBJ2-5; the match to TRBD2 covers 8 bases. This clonotype originated in a human donor with alopecia areata. CDR3 sequence: CASSLGRGRYQETQYF. CDR3 coding DNA: TGTGCCAGCAGCTTGGGTCGCGGGAGGTACCAAGAGACCCAGTACTTC.